Below are 20 T cell receptor beta chains sequenced from a single sample in a study of T cells in Graves' hyperthyroidism and ophthalmopathy. Amplified regions were TCR beta CDR3 sequences from RNA transcripts. RT-PCR in the first round (using the HTBI primer set) targeted the TCR CDR3. TCRdb re-called the multiplex PCR reads through MiXCR, storing one row per CDR3 protein. The table has about 52,000 distinct CDR3 sequences, about half seen once. The specimen was blood. The receptor source for this set is a woman in her 50s with Graves' ophthalmopathy.

This clonotype was observed many times. V is TRBV4-1 and J is TRBJ1-5; 9 bases map to TRBD1. CDR3 size: 16 residues. V gave up 4 bases and J gave up 11 bases; unmatched junction bases: 15. The V gene's germline CDR1 is MGHRA and CDR2 YSYEKL. DNA for the CDR3: TGCGCCAGCAGCCCGACAGGGGGGACCTTCGGAGGGGCCCAGCATTTT. This codes for CASSPTGGTFGGAQHF.

On this clonotype itself: One junction end does not reproduce the germline sequence, and a read error may be involved. The rearrangement uses TRBV2 and TRBJ1-4, with 7 nucleotides matching TRBD1. Germline V gives CDR1 SNHLY, CDR2 FYNNEI. The CDR3 is made up of 14 amino acids. The CDR3 reads CASRAGTANEELLF. As DNA, the CDR3 is TGTGCCAGCAGAGCCGGGACAGCGAATGAAGAACTGCTTTTT.

As concerns this clonotype: Just one base apart from a much larger clone, this may be a read error. The chain has TRBV28 and TRBJ2-5, with D hard to call. CDR1 MDHEN and CDR2 SYDVKM come from the germline V gene. CDR3 length: 11 amino acids. The CDR3 coding sequence is TGTGCCGGCAGTTTTCGGGAGACCCAGTACTTC. It encodes CAGSFRETQYF. The whole variable domain, filled in from reference TRBV28 and TRBJ2-5, reads DVKVTQSSRYLVKRTGEKVFLECVQDMDHENMFWYRQDPGLGLRLIYFSYDVKMKEKGDIPEGYSVSREKKERFSLILESASTNQTSMYLCAGSFRETQYFGPGTRLLVL.

In this sample, this clonotype turned up many times. The rearrangement joins TRBV5-4 to TRBJ1-6; 7 bases agree with TRBD1. The CDR3 runs 14 residues. Germline V lookup: CDR1 SGHNT, CDR2 YYREEE (reference sequence). The junction had 1 base not matched to a gene; V was cut back by 3 bases and J by 4 bases. As DNA, the CDR3 is TGTGCCAGCAGCTGGGACAGATATAATTCACCCCTCCACTTT. Translation gives CASSWDRYNSPLHF. The whole variable domain, filled in from reference TRBV5-4 and TRBJ1-6, reads ETGVTQSPTHLIKTRGQQVTLRCSSQSGHNTVSWYQQALGQGPQFIFQYYREEENGRGNFPPRFSGLQFPNYSSELNVNALELDDSALYLCASSWDRYNSPLHFGNGTRLTVT.

The genes are TRBV4-1 and TRBJ2-5, with 7 bases fitting TRBD2. After removal of 5 bases from V and 2 bases from J, the junction contained 2 bases not matched to a gene. Germline CDR1 reads MGHRA; CDR2 reads YSYEKL. CDR3 size: 13 residues. CDR3 nucleotides: TGCGCCAGCAGCGCCGGGGGGCAAGAGACCCAGTACTTC. Its protein product is CASSAGGQETQYF.

Comment on this clonotype: Since a much larger clone is just one base distant, this may be a read error. This chain's CDR3 is CASRIGKSEQIF. Written as DNA, the CDR3 is TGTGCCAGCAGGATCGGGAAGTCTGAGCAGATCTTC. V usage is TRBV6-2 or TRBV6-3 and J usage is TRBJ2-1; tentatively, D is TRBD2 (5 bases). CDR1 is MNHEY and CDR2 is SVGEGT in the germline V gene. CDR3 length: 12 amino acids.

This sequence joins TRBV6-4 and TRBJ2-1, with TRBD2 matching 11 bases. CDR1 MRHNA and CDR2 SNTAGT come from the germline V gene. The CDR3 sequence is 16 residues long. J was trimmed by 12 bases and V by 0 bases; bases with no gene match: 10. The CDR3 spells CASSDSTSGDSDTQFF. DNA for the CDR3: TGTGCCAGCAGTGACTCGACTAGCGGGGACTCAGATACGCAGTTCTTC.

The chain carries TRBV7-2 and TRBJ2-6; 9 bases agree with TRBD2. CDR1 is SGHTA and CDR2 is FQGNSA in the germline V gene. Losses at the gene ends were 1 base for V and 11 bases for J; bases not matched to a gene: 3. This CDR3 contains 14 residues. The DNA for the CDR3 is TGTGCCAGCAGCTTAGGGACTAGCGCCTACGTCCTGACTTTC. Protein sequence: CASSLGTSAYVLTF.

The rearrangement links TRBV5-1 to TRBJ1-6; 8 bases match TRBD1. The ends lost 4 bases at V and 5 bases at J; junction bases unmatched: 5. The CDR3 has 15 residues. The germline V gene encodes CDR1 SGHRS and CDR2 YFSETQ. The CDR3 nucleotides are TGCGCCAGCAGCGGGGACAGGACTAATAATTCACCCCTCCACTTT. Its protein is CASSGDRTNNSPLHF.

The chain links TRBV5-1 to TRBJ2-2; 10 nucleotides line up with TRBD2. The CDR3 consists of 17 residues. Germline-derived CDR1 and CDR2 are SGHRS and YFSETQ. V was clipped by 3 bases and J by 2 bases; unmatched bases: 7. The CDR3 sequence is CASSSTTSGINTGELFF. The CDR3 nucleotides are TGCGCCAGCAGCTCAACCACTAGCGGGATAAACACCGGGGAGCTGTTTTTT.

This clonotype occurred a few times. The J gene is TRBJ1-2, the V gene TRBV20-1, with a possible D match to TRBD1 (6 bases). The CDR3 has 12 residues. Germline assignment: CDR1 DFQATT and CDR2 SNEGSKA (reference sequence). Between the trimmed V and J ends, which lost 5 bases and 6 bases, there was a span of 13 bases. In nucleotides, the CDR3 is TGCAGTGCTTTTACAGGGAAGGATGGCTACACCTTC. It is translated as CSAFTGKDGYTF.

This clonotype was detected a few times. The rearrangement joins TRBV7-9 to TRBJ2-1; 10 nucleotides agree with TRBD2. V dropped 5 bases and J dropped 9; count of bases not matched to a gene: 10. CDR3 length: 15 amino acids. CDR1 is SEHNR and CDR2 is FQNEAQ in the germline V gene (reference sequence). The CDR3 reads CASSAPGLANGEQFF. CDR3 bases: TGTGCCAGCAGCGCCCCGGGACTAGCGAATGGTGAGCAGTTCTTC.

This clonotype appeared many times. This chain uses TRBV5-1 with TRBJ2-1; D tentatively reads TRBD1 or TRBD2 (5 bases each). The CDR3 extends over 12 amino acids. With 6 bases removed from V and 10 bases from J, the gap between germline ends came to 14 bases. Looked up from germline, CDR1 is SGHRS and CDR2 is YFSETQ. CDR3: CASTSGRDEQFF. In DNA form, the CDR3 reads TGCGCCAGCACCTCGGGCCGGGACGAGCAGTTCTTC.

This clonotype showed up just a few times. This rearrangement joins TRBV7-6 to TRBJ2-2; TRBD1 is a possible D gene (7 bases). The CDR3 consists of 13 residues. The germline V gene encodes CDR1 SGHVS and CDR2 FNYEAQ. The V and J ends lost 5 bases and 7 bases respectively, with 11 bases between them. The chain's CDR3 is CASSQGGIGELFF. As DNA, the CDR3 is TGTGCCAGCAGCCAGGGGGGAATCGGGGAGCTGTTTTTT.

This clonotype was found a few times. This chain joins TRBV30 and TRBJ2-7; TRBD1 agrees at 9 bases. Germline CDR1 and CDR2: GTSNPN and SVGIG (reference sequence). Germline trimming cut 8 bases from V and 4 bases from J; bases unmatched to any gene: 6. The CDR3 is 12 amino acids. As DNA, the CDR3 is TGTGCCCGGGGACAGGGAGGTTACGAGCAGTACTTC. Translation gives CARGQGGYEQYF. The whole variable domain, filled in from reference TRBV30 and TRBJ2-7, reads SQTIHQWPATLVQPVGSPLSLECTVEGTSNPNLYWYRQAAGRGLQLLFYSVGIGQISSEVPQNLSASRPQDRQFILSSKKLLLSDSGFYLCARGQGGYEQYFGPGTRLTVT.

V is TRBV19 and J is TRBJ2-7, with D possibly being TRBD1 (5 bases). V was trimmed by 8 bases and J by 3 bases, leaving 11 bases between them. The germline CDR1 and CDR2 sequences are LNHDA and SQIVND (reference sequence). CDR3 length equals 12 residues. DNA for the CDR3: TGTGCCAGTTCGGACACTTTCTACGAGCAGTACTTC. This codes for CASSDTFYEQYF.

This rearrangement joins TRBV2 to TRBJ2-1; 9 bases fit TRBD2. The CDR3 extends over 15 amino acids. V shed 6 bases and J 3 bases; nucleotides not matched to a gene: 6. In germline, CDR1 is SNHLY, CDR2 FYNNEI. The CDR3: CASRGGGGDYNEQFF. The CDR3 DNA reads TGTGCCAGCAGAGGGGGCGGGGGGGACTACAATGAGCAGTTCTTC.

This clonotype was seen ten or more times. J is TRBJ2-7 and V is TRBV13; D unclear. Per the germline V gene, CDR1 is PRHDT and CDR2 is FYEKMQ (reference sequence). The CDR3 has 13 amino acids. The ends were cut back, 5 bases at V and 6 bases at J, with 14 bases in the middle. The DNA for the CDR3 is TGTGCCAGCAGCACCCCGCTGGCGGCCGAGCAGTACTTC. Translation: CASSTPLAAEQYF.

The chain is built from TRBV2 and TRBJ2-3; the D gene is possibly TRBD2 (5 bases). Germline values: CDR1 SNHLY, CDR2 FYNNEI. Deletions cut 2 bases from V and 0 bases from J, with 9 bases between. This CDR3 region has 15 residues. CDR3 region: CASSERRGSTDTQYF. The CDR3 DNA follows: TGTGCCAGCAGTGAACGCCGGGGAAGCACAGATACGCAGTATTTT.

This clonotype was seen ten or more times. The J gene is TRBJ1-5, the V gene TRBV19; the D gene is possibly TRBD1 (5 bases). V was shortened by 8 bases and J by 4 bases, with 12 bases between the two germline ends. Germline lookup yields CDR1 LNHDA and CDR2 SQIVND (reference sequence). The CDR3 is made up of 13 amino acids. The CDR3 nucleotides are TGTGCCAGTCAGGACTGGGGGAATCAGCCCCAGCATTTT. It yields the protein CASQDWGNQPQHF.